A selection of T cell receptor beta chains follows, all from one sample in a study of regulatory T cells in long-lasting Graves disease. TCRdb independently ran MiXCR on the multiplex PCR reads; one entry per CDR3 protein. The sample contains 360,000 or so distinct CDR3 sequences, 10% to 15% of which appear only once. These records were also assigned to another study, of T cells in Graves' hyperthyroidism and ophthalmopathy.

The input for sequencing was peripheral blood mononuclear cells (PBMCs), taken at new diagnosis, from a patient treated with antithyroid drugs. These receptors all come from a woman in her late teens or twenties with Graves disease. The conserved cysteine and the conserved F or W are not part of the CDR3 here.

CDR3: SARAADTFVQY
V: TRBV20-1
J: TRBJ2-7

CDR3: ASSFRTGGKNEQF
V: TRBV7-3
J: TRBJ2-1

CDR3: ASRTLAGGETQY
V: TRBV12-3/TRBV12-4
J: TRBJ2-5

CDR3: ASSTGGAFDETQY
V: TRBV6-1
J: TRBJ2-5

CDR3: ACSGETQY
V: TRBV25-1
J: TRBJ2-5

CDR3: ASNPGTAKIETQY
V: TRBV7-9
J: TRBJ2-5

CDR3: ASSPSDRASYEQY
V: TRBV9
J: TRBJ2-7

CDR3: ASSGKQENTEAF
V: TRBV18
J: TRBJ1-1

CDR3: AWSVLSLASLYEQY
V: TRBV30
J: TRBJ2-7

CDR3: ASSRTGTPSLHGYT
V: TRBV12-3/TRBV12-4
J: TRBJ1-2

CDR3: ASSSGPSPLMYGYT
V: TRBV6-2/TRBV6-3
J: TRBJ1-2

CDR3: ASSLAGLAFYNEQF
V: TRBV12-3/TRBV12-4
J: TRBJ2-1

CDR3: ASSDSASGRNEQF
V: TRBV6-4
J: TRBJ2-1

CDR3: ASSITGSSYEQY
V: TRBV13
J: TRBJ2-7

CDR3: ASRRRGDGYT
V: TRBV27
J: TRBJ1-2

CDR3: ASSYSNRPRARPGYT
V: TRBV6-9
J: TRBJ1-2

CDR3: ASSSSYYRGSRDTQY
V: TRBV7-2
J: TRBJ2-3

CDR3: ASSLWDSGQPQH
V: TRBV12-3/TRBV12-4
J: TRBJ1-5

CDR3: ASSPPGLIAYNEQF
V: TRBV7-6
J: TRBJ2-1

CDR3: ASSRWDSSTDTQY
V: TRBV3-1
J: TRBJ2-3

CDR3: ASSVDRGNSPLH
V: TRBV9
J: TRBJ1-6

CDR3: ASSPRGDGTNYGYT
V: TRBV18
J: TRBJ1-2

CDR3: ASSLVESDGYT
V: TRBV11-2
J: TRBJ1-2

CDR3: ASSRTSTETQY
V: TRBV4-3
J: -

CDR3: ASISGSGYGYT
V: TRBV2
J: TRBJ1-2

CDR3: ASSPGTSEHNEQF
V: TRBV7-2
J: TRBJ2-1

CDR3: ASSPQAGGLYNEQF
V: TRBV18
J: TRBJ2-1

CDR3: ASRTPQWGWKRETQY
V: TRBV6-1
J: TRBJ2-5

CDR3: SASGDGGRTDTQY
V: TRBV20-1
J: TRBJ2-3

CDR3: ASSIRPNQPQH
V: TRBV19
J: TRBJ1-5

CDR3: ASSAGGRTSGRSNEQY
V: TRBV6-1
J: TRBJ2-7

CDR3: ASRGSGGAPRNIQY
V: TRBV7-2
J: TRBJ2-4

CDR3: ASSKPGLAYEQY
V: TRBV6-1
J: TRBJ2-7

CDR3: ASALSGIRYEQY
V: TRBV27
J: TRBJ2-7

CDR3: ASSDLAGWELF
V: TRBV2
J: TRBJ2-2

CDR3: ASSGRENMNNEQF
V: TRBV7-9
J: TRBJ2-1